Included here is one TCR beta chain sequence, with context. The data were obtained in a study of blood T cell repertoires in COVID-19. About the research overall: Sources were T cells, B-cell-depleted T cells, or PBMCs; the material itself was cDNA or gDNA.

TCRdb's copy holds only in-frame clones and misses some; the assay was immunoSEQ multiplex PCR. Of roughly 76,000 clones in the sample, approximately 90% were seen once. The germline CDR1 and CDR2 sequences are MNHNS and SASEGT. The CDR3 spans 17 residues. Trimming cost V 4 bases and J 6 bases; bases outside gene matches: 12. The source material was peripheral blood. This chain joins TRBV6-1 and TRBJ2-2, with 9 positions matching TRBD2. This TCR came from a man aged 30 to 39 with acute or convalescent COVID-19. The CDR3 sequence is CASSGGRVEDNAGELFF. CDR3 DNA: TGTGCCAGCAGTGGCGGGAGGGTGGAAGACAACGCCGGGGAGCTGTTTTTT.